Described below is a single TCR beta chain sequence and its context. Between the trimmed V and J ends, which lost 10 bases and 0 bases, there was a span of 13 bases. The CDR3 covers 13 residues. Per germline, CDR1 MDHEN and CDR2 SYDVKM. These data come from a study of blood T cell repertoires in COVID-19. At the level of the study: Spain, Italy and the United States supplied samples that represented acute and convalescent COVID-19. Sample material is recorded as cDNA or gDNA derived from T cells, B-cell-depleted T cells, or PBMCs.

Original data processing: Amplification from reference gene primers served as the basis for estimated nucleated cell counts. Generated by immunoSEQ multiplex PCR, the TCRdb table keeps only in-frame clones and is missing some. V, J and clone size derive from that table, while D and trimming were established from the DNA sequence. The data show about 240,000 clones, roughly 85% seen once. Seattle patient enrollment occurred during active infection, with longitudinal follow-up thereafter. The clonotype originates from a man aged 50-59 years with COVID-19, enrolled during active disease. Source material: peripheral blood. The chain links TRBV28 to TRBJ2-7; possibly TRBD1 for D (6 bases). The CDR3 coding sequence is TGTGCCACCAGACAGGACCTCTCCTACGAGCAGTACTTC. It is translated as CATRQDLSYEQYF.